A single sample gave rise to the 24 T cell receptor beta chains below, sequenced in a study of blood T cells in healthy people across ages. Sample-barcoded 5' priming and a J-beta primer mix drove a second PCR of roughly 7 to 11 cycles. TCRdb re-analysed the 5' RACE reads in MiXCR, keeping a single row per CDR3 protein. The sample gives 800,000 to 950,000 distinct CDR3 sequences, about 29% of which show up once; about 9.4% is in the top ten. The data were also submitted as part of a second study, on T cells of mothers and their children.

Material: blood. Every receptor here comes from a middle-aged woman in good health.

DNA for the CDR3: TGTGCCAGCAGTTTTCGGGGGGGGGGAAGAACCAGGGAGACCCAGTACTTC. Protein sequence: CASSFRGGGRTRETQYF. This chain connects TRBV28 to TRBJ2-5, with TRBD2 identical over 8 bases. The trim removed 3 bases at V and 5 bases at J, leaving 14 bases unmatched. CDR3 size: 17 residues. Germline CDR1 MDHEN, CDR2 SYDVKM.

This clonotype was counted a few times. The CDR3 DNA sequence: TGTGCCAGCAGCTTAGGAGGGGGTAGCGGGGCTCAAGAGACCCAGTACTTC. As protein: CASSLGGGSGAQETQYF. The gene calls are TRBV7-9 and TRBJ2-5; 8 positions agree with TRBD2. This CDR3 spans 17 amino acids. Trimming took 1 base from V and 2 from J; bases not matched to a gene: 9. Germline V gives CDR1 SEHNR, CDR2 FQNEAQ (reference sequence).

The rearrangement joins TRBV4-2 to TRBJ2-1, with TRBD1 as a possible D gene (7 bases). The germline V gene encodes CDR1 LGHNA and CDR2 YNFKEQ. Trimming took 0 bases from V and 8 from J, leaving 17 bases between them. The CDR3 consists of 16 residues. CDR3 DNA: TGTGCCAGCAGCCAAGAGCTAGGGGGCCCGGGAGATGAGCAGTTCTTC. Its protein is CASSQELGGPGDEQFF.

This clonotype was recorded at least ten times. The CDR3 protein is CASSRDGYYGYTF. As DNA, the CDR3 is TGTGCCAGCTCACGGGACGGCTACTATGGCTACACCTTC. The gene calls are TRBV18 and TRBJ1-2; D perhaps matches TRBD1 (5 bases). This CDR3 has 13 amino acids. Germline CDR1 and CDR2: KGHSH and LQKENI. V lost 4 bases to trimming and J lost 3 bases, with 9 bases between them.

V gene TRBV6-6 combines with J gene TRBJ2-7; 8 bases match TRBD1. The J segment lost 1 base and the V segment lost 4 bases, leaving 9 bases of the junction unmatched. CDR3 length: 16 residues. Germline V gene lookup returns CDR1 MNHNY and CDR2 SVGAGI (reference sequence). Here the CDR3 reads CASSSGQAYPSYEQYF. CDR3 sequence (DNA): TGTGCCAGCAGTTCGGGACAGGCATACCCTTCCTACGAGCAGTACTTC.

The chain joins TRBV4-1 to TRBJ1-2; tentatively, D is TRBD1 (5 bases). Germline CDR1 reads MGHRA; CDR2 reads YSYEKL. The CDR3 has 15 amino acids. V was trimmed by 0 bases and J by 5 bases, leaving 13 bases between them. The CDR3 nucleotides read TGCGCCAGCAGCCAAGATGGGCAGGGAAGTTATGGCTACACCTTC. This gives the protein CASSQDGQGSYGYTF.

The CDR3 reads CASSPHPGEQSNQPQHF. The CDR3 DNA reads as TGCGCCAGCAGCCCTCATCCGGGGGAGCAAAGCAATCAGCCCCAGCATTTT. The V gene is TRBV4-1, the J gene TRBJ1-5; D might be TRBD1 (5 bases). V dropped 4 bases and J dropped 1 base, with 17 bases sitting between them. CDR1 is MGHRA, CDR2 YSYEKL, per germline. The CDR3 length is 17 residues.

This clonotype was seen many times. The rearrangement uses TRBV18 and TRBJ2-7, with a tentative D call TRBD1 (5 bases). Germline CDR1 KGHSH, CDR2 LQKENI. The V gene lost 2 bases and the J gene lost 3 bases, with 8 bases spanning the gap. The CDR3 is made up of 13 amino acids. The CDR3: CASSPGAGYEQYF. The CDR3 bases are TGTGCCAGCTCACCAGGGGCAGGCTACGAGCAGTACTTC.

The chain uses TRBV9 and TRBJ2-3, with 8 bases lining up with TRBD1. This CDR3 spans 15 amino acids. Unmatched junction bases numbered 4, after V lost 4 bases and J lost 0 bases. Germline V lookup: CDR1 SGDLS, CDR2 YYNGEE. The CDR3 reads CASSPGDRSTDTQYF. The CDR3, as DNA: TGTGCCAGCAGCCCCGGGGACAGGAGCACAGATACGCAGTATTTT.

A remark on this clonotype: One base away lies a much larger clone, so this may be a sequencing read error. The rearrangement uses TRBV4-3 and TRBJ2-5, with D tentatively TRBD1 (5 bases). The J call may be faulty, since TRBJ2-1 better matches the DNA end. This CDR3 spans 14 amino acids. Germline V lookup: CDR1 LGHNA, CDR2 YSLEER. Written as DNA, the CDR3 is TGCGCCAGCAGCCAAGAGGGGCAGCAAGAGACCCAGTTCTTC. Residues: CASSQEGQQETQFF.

The rearrangement links TRBV28 to TRBJ2-7, with 10 bases matching TRBD2. The V segment lost 5 bases and the J segment 2 bases; nucleotides outside the gene matches: 15. The CDR3 contains 18 residues. Germline CDR1 and CDR2: MDHEN and SYDVKM. DNA of the CDR3: TGTGCCAGCAGTCCCGCCCTAATGACTAGCGGGCCGACCTACGAGCAGTACTTC. Encoded protein: CASSPALMTSGPTYEQYF.

A few counts support this clonotype. The gene calls are TRBV20-1 and TRBJ1-6; D remains ambiguous. CDR3 length: 17 residues. Germline V CDR1 and CDR2: DFQATT, SNEGSKA (reference sequence). V was pared by 4 bases and J by 4 bases, with 20 bases between. The CDR3 spells CSAKKANSRGYNSPLHF. In DNA form, the CDR3 reads TGCAGTGCTAAAAAAGCGAACTCCAGAGGATATAATTCACCCCTCCACTTT.

The chain carries TRBV7-2 and TRBJ1-2; D not resolved. The CDR3 has 13 residues. The germline V and J ends were trimmed by 4 bases and 6 bases, with 12 bases remaining between them. Looked up from germline, CDR1 is SGHTA and CDR2 is FQGNSA. The CDR3 reads CASSSQSVNGYTF. The CDR3 DNA reads as TGTGCCAGCAGCTCCCAGTCGGTTAATGGCTACACCTTC.

This chain connects TRBV29-1 to TRBJ1-2; D is unclear. Germline V gives CDR1 SQVTM, CDR2 ANQGSEA. The V gene lost 5 bases and the J gene lost 6 bases, with 4 bases spanning the gap. The CDR3 is 9 amino acids. The CDR3 DNA follows: TGCAGCGTTCGGGATGGCTACACCTTC. Its translation is CSVRDGYTF.

This clonotype occurred a few times. The J gene is TRBJ1-5, the V gene TRBV20-1, with 8 positions matching TRBD1. This CDR3 has 15 residues. V trimming: 2 bases; J trimming: 0 bases; junction bases outside the gene matches: 3. The V gene's germline CDR1 is DFQATT and CDR2 SNEGSKA (reference sequence). The CDR3 protein is CSARRQGYSNQPQHF. The CDR3 DNA reads as TGCAGTGCTAGACGACAGGGGTATAGCAATCAGCCCCAGCATTTT.

This clonotype was seen at least ten times. V is TRBV7-6 and J is TRBJ2-6, with a weak D call TRBD1 (5 bases). CDR3 length equals 18 residues. From germline, CDR1 is SGHVS and CDR2 FNYEAQ. V was clipped by 2 bases and J by 0 bases, with 14 bases between them. The CDR3 region has the DNA TGTGCCAGCAGCTTACTTCAGGGAACTCCCTCTGGGGCCAACGTCCTGACTTTC. This gives the protein CASSLLQGTPSGANVLTF.

V usage is TRBV28 and J usage is TRBJ1-4; D gene uncertain. Between the trimmed V and J ends, which lost 2 bases and 4 bases, there was a span of 5 bases. Germline-derived CDR1 and CDR2 are MDHEN and SYDVKM. This CDR3 spans 13 amino acids. The CDR3 DNA reads as TGTGCCAGCAGTTTAGCTAATAATGAAAAACTGTTTTTT. Protein: CASSLANNEKLFF.

This rearrangement joins TRBV28 to TRBJ2-5; D assignment may be TRBD1 or TRBD2 (6 bases each). The germline V gene has CDR1 MDHEN and CDR2 SYDVKM. The CDR3 has 14 amino acids. V was trimmed by 5 bases and J by 4 bases, leaving 14 bases between them. CDR3 coding DNA: TGTGCCAGCAGTCCCGGGGGCATACGAGAGACCCAGTACTTC. The encoded protein is CASSPGGIRETQYF.

This clonotype was detected many times. This sequence joins TRBV18 and TRBJ2-5, with D maybe TRBD2 (5 bases). CDR1 and CDR2 (germline): KGHSH, LQKENI. The V end was cut by 2 bases, the J end by 2 bases, with 9 bases between. The CDR3 runs 14 residues. DNA of the CDR3: TGTGCCAGCTCACCATCAGGCGGGCAAGAGACCCAGTACTTC. This codes for CASSPSGGQETQYF.

V is TRBV7-2 and J is TRBJ2-3; 9 nucleotides agree with TRBD2. Germline CDR1 SGHTA, CDR2 FQGNSA. V lost 1 base, J lost 7 bases, and 9 bases stayed unmatched. The CDR3 sequence is 16 residues long. The CDR3 nucleotides are TGTGCCAGCAGCTTAGATCGAGCGGGGGGCGGTAATACGCAGTATTTT. Protein product: CASSLDRAGGGNTQYF.

The V call is TRBV12-3 or TRBV12-4, the J call TRBJ2-5, with unresolved D. Trimming removed 6 bases at V and 5 bases at J, with 16 bases between. The CDR3 covers 14 residues. The CDR3 sequence: CASSLEPGFETQYF. The CDR3 DNA is TGTGCCAGCAGCCTCGAGCCCGGGTTTGAGACCCAGTACTTC.

The V call is TRBV5-1, the J call TRBJ2-1; 15 nucleotides agree with TRBD2. The CDR3 runs 17 residues. Germline V CDR1 and CDR2: SGHRS, YFSETQ. J lost 7 bases, V lost 3 bases, and 8 bases had no gene match. In nucleotides, the CDR3 is TGCGCCAGCAGCTCCGGACTAGCGGGGGGGCCGGCGAATGAGCAGTTCTTC. Its translation is CASSSGLAGGPANEQFF.

This clonotype was detected ten times or more. The chain is built from TRBV3-1 and TRBJ2-5, with TRBD2 matching 13 bases. Trimming removed 4 bases from V and 2 bases from J; junction bases left unmatched: 1. CDR3 size: 15 residues. From germline, CDR1 is LGHDT and CDR2 YNNKEL (reference sequence). DNA for the CDR3: TGTGCCAGCAGCCCGGGACTAGCGGGGCAAGAGACCCAGTACTTC. Translated: CASSPGLAGQETQYF.

This rearrangement joins TRBV7-8 to TRBJ1-1; TRBD1 matches 10 bases. V was pared by 2 bases and J by 1 base, with 7 bases of the junction left unmatched. The CDR3 runs 17 residues. In germline, CDR1 is SGHVS, CDR2 FQNEAQ. CDR3 in DNA: TGTGCCAGCAGCTTACGACGGACAGGGGGGCCGAACACTGAAGCTTTCTTT. Translating it yields CASSLRRTGGPNTEAFF.